The 10 T cell receptor beta chains given below trace back to one sample, sequenced in a study of T cells expressing NK-cell markers. With the 5' RACE reads reprocessed, TCRdb shows one record per CDR3 protein and no DNA. The listing contains 450,000 to 600,000 distinct CDR3 sequences. Sequenced input: blood T cells: a sorted CD56 or NKG2C T cell subset, CD4+ or CD8+ T cells, or bulk PBMC T cells (not recorded which). Every receptor here comes from a man younger than 35 in good health.

The V gene is TRBV6-2 or TRBV6-3, the J gene TRBJ2-4; TCRdb picks TRBD1, but there is no DNA to check that call. Germline CDR1 and CDR2: MNHEY and SVGEGT. This CDR3 is 17 amino acids long. CDR3: CASRSPNSGLTKNIQYF.

V gene TRBV20-1 combines with J gene TRBJ1-2; TCRdb's D call, TRBD1, is unchecked because there is no DNA. The CDR3 is made up of 13 amino acids. In germline, CDR1 is DFQATT, CDR2 SNEGSKA (reference sequence). This chain's CDR3 is CSADREGDYGYTF.

The chain links TRBV27 to TRBJ2-2; TCRdb returns TRBD2, unconfirmable since there is no DNA. The CDR3 totals 13 residues. Germline-derived CDR1 and CDR2 are MNHEY and SMNVEV (reference sequence). The CDR3 region is CASSTSGNGELFF.

The chain carries TRBV7-9 and TRBJ2-2; the D gene TCRdb calls, TRBD1, cannot be checked with no DNA. Germline V gives CDR1 SEHNR, CDR2 FQNEAQ (reference sequence). This CDR3 spans 16 amino acids. This chain's CDR3 is CASSFPEGQYTGELFF.

The chain recombines TRBV12-3 or TRBV12-4 with TRBJ2-7. The CDR3 consists of 13 residues. The CDR3 is CASSIGHAYEQYF.

The CDR3 sequence is CASRRQGVGANVLTF. The chain uses TRBV7-9 and TRBJ2-6; TCRdb selects TRBD1, and the lack of DNA leaves this call unchecked. The CDR3 spans 15 residues. Looked up from germline, CDR1 is SEHNR and CDR2 is FQNEAQ (reference sequence). Drawing the rest from reference TRBV7-9 and TRBJ2-6, the complete variable domain is DTGVSQNPRHKITKRGQNVTFRCDPISEHNRLYWYRQTLGQGPEFLTYFQNEAQLEKSRLLSDRFSAERPKGSFSTLEIQRTEQGDSAMYLCASRRQGVGANVLTFGAGSRLTVL.

The V and J genes are TRBV20-1 and TRBJ2-3; the D gene TCRdb calls, TRBD1, cannot be checked with no DNA. The V gene's germline CDR1 is DFQATT and CDR2 SNEGSKA (reference sequence). This CDR3 is built from 14 residues. The CDR3 protein is CRGSGDRGTDTQYF.

V and J are TRBV12-3 or TRBV12-4 and TRBJ2-1; TCRdb indicates TRBD1, and absent DNA this call remains unverified. The CDR3 runs 15 residues. CDR3 sequence reads: CASSFQQGLRNEQFF.

This chain joins TRBV18 and TRBJ2-3. Looked up from germline, CDR1 is KGHSH and CDR2 is LQKENI. The CDR3 totals 14 residues. The CDR3 loop is CASSPQAFTDTQYF.

J is TRBJ2-7 and V is TRBV6-2 or TRBV6-3; TCRdb's D gene call, TRBD1, goes unchecked for lack of DNA. This CDR3 is built from 18 residues. The germline gives CDR1 MNHEY, CDR2 SVGEGT. The CDR3 protein is CASSYSVGTGGSPYEQYF.